Following are 27 T cell receptor beta chains from one sample sequenced in a study of beta chain features in type 1 diabetes. The whole isolated RNA underwent reverse transcription, so sequencing captured expressed TCRB transcripts. Some clones are missing from TCRdb's copy, which holds only in-frame ones; the method was immunoSEQ multiplex PCR. The sample includes 240,000 or so clones, 25% to 30% of them seen just once. The specimen was central memory CD4+ T cells from blood. These receptors were taken from a man between 25 and 39 years old in good health.

Only a few counts were recorded for this clone. Here the CDR3 DNA reads TGTGCCAGCAGCCCTCTGGGGACAGCCCTCTATGGCTACACCTTC. This translates into CASSPLGTALYGYTF. The chain has TRBV9 and TRBJ1-2; 7 positions match TRBD1. CDR1 SGDLS and CDR2 YYNGEE come from the germline V gene. The J segment lost 4 bases and the V segment lost 4 bases, leaving 10 bases of the junction unmatched. The CDR3 runs 15 residues.

This clone was seen only a few times. The chain couples TRBV14 to TRBJ2-3, with 11 bases aligning to TRBD2. The V and J ends lost 5 bases and 4 bases, in that order; junction bases with no gene match: 8. The CDR3 has 16 residues. Germline-derived CDR1 and CDR2 are SGHDN and FVKESK. The CDR3 spells CASSFLAGGVADTQYF. CDR3 DNA: TGTGCCAGCAGCTTCCTAGCGGGAGGTGTAGCAGATACGCAGTATTTT.

This rearrangement joins TRBV6-5 to TRBJ2-4; 8 nucleotides match TRBD2. Germline V lookup: CDR1 MNHEY, CDR2 SVGAGI. This CDR3 has 13 amino acids. After removal of 5 bases from V and 7 bases from J, the junction contained 4 bases not matched to a gene. CDR3: CASSNPGGNIQYF. DNA of the CDR3: TGTGCCAGCAGTAATCCGGGAGGGAACATTCAGTACTTC.

Turning to this clone: This could be a read error, since a much larger clone is one nucleotide away. The genes are TRBV2 and TRBJ2-6, with 7 bases fitting TRBD1. V lost 6 bases to trimming and J lost 2 bases; unmatched junction nucleotides: 4. This CDR3 spans 15 amino acids. CDR1 and CDR2 from the germline V gene are SNHLY and FYNNEI. CDR3 DNA sequence: TGTGCCAGCAGCCAACAGGGGCCTGGGGCCAACGTCCTGACTTTC. Protein sequence: CASSQQGPGANVLTF.

There are a few counts of this clone. The chain uses TRBV5-1 and TRBJ1-1, with a weak D call TRBD1 (6 bases). Germline V gene data show CDR1 as SGHRS and CDR2 as YFSETQ. This CDR3 region has 13 residues. V dropped 8 bases and J dropped 3 bases, with 14 bases sitting between them. CDR3 protein: CASAQGLYTEAFF. DNA for the CDR3: TGCGCCAGTGCACAGGGCTTGTACACTGAAGCTTTCTTT.

The rearrangement links TRBV27 to TRBJ2-3; 8 nucleotides line up with TRBD2. The germline V gene has CDR1 MNHEY and CDR2 SMNVEV (reference sequence). This CDR3 region has 15 residues. Losses at the gene ends were 4 bases for V and 1 base for J; bases not matched to a gene: 4. The CDR3 spells CASSSALAGTDTQYF. CDR3 DNA sequence: TGTGCCAGCAGTTCCGCACTAGCGGGCACAGATACGCAGTATTTT.

This clone was seen more than once but under ten times. The identical CDR3 is also encoded by other nucleotide sequences in the sample. The chain joins TRBV9 to TRBJ2-6; D gene uncertain. Trimming pared 0 bases from V and 0 bases from J, leaving 4 bases between. The CDR3 is made up of 15 amino acids. CDR1 SGDLS and CDR2 YYNGEE come from the germline V gene. CDR3 region: CASSVDPSGANVLTF. The CDR3 DNA reads TGTGCCAGCAGCGTAGATCCCTCTGGGGCCAACGTCCTGACTTTC.

This clone appeared many times. The CDR3 here is CASSLVRQFNEQFF. CDR3 nucleotide sequence: TGTGCCAGCAGCTTAGTCCGGCAGTTCAATGAGCAGTTCTTC. The chain carries TRBV11-2 and TRBJ2-1; D gene uncertain. The CDR3 is 14 amino acids. Trimming left V 1 base short and J 6 bases short, with 10 bases between. Germline-derived CDR1 and CDR2 are SGHAT and FQNNGV.

This clone appeared a few times. The genes are TRBV7-2 and TRBJ1-5; a weak D match, TRBD1 (5 bases). Trimming cost V 2 bases and J 3 bases, with 20 bases left between them. Germline V lookup: CDR1 SGHTA, CDR2 FQGNSA. The CDR3 loop spans 18 amino acids. The chain's CDR3 is CASSLSLRSSGTNQPQHF. The DNA of the CDR3 is TGTGCCAGCAGCTTAAGTTTACGTTCGTCAGGGACCAATCAGCCCCAGCATTTT.

The rearrangement links TRBV9 to TRBJ2-1; TRBD2 aligns across 10 bases. Looked up from germline, CDR1 is SGDLS and CDR2 is YYNGEE. This CDR3 region has 17 residues. V was pared by 0 bases and J by 7 bases, with 10 bases of the junction left unmatched. CDR3 residues: CASSVDPAGGRGNEQFF. The CDR3 DNA is TGTGCCAGCAGCGTAGACCCAGCGGGGGGGCGAGGGAATGAGCAGTTCTTC.

This clone was counted ten times or more. The chain has TRBV19 and TRBJ2-6, with D possibly called TRBD1 or TRBD2 (5 bases each). This CDR3 has 15 amino acids. In germline, CDR1 is LNHDA, CDR2 SQIVND (reference sequence). Trimming removed 8 bases at V and 1 base at J, with 12 bases between. CDR3 amino acids: CASSRDASGANVLTF. CDR3 bases: TGTGCCAGTTCTCGGGACGCTTCTGGGGCCAACGTCCTGACTTTC.

The count of this clone is one. V is TRBV2 and J is TRBJ1-3; a weak D match, TRBD1 (5 bases). The CDR3 runs to 14 residues. Germline values: CDR1 SNHLY, CDR2 FYNNEI. Trimming took off 2 bases at V and 8 bases at J, with 13 bases between the two ends. CDR3 nucleotides: TGTGCCAGCAGTGAAAAGTGGCAGGGACACACCATATATTTT. This codes for CASSEKWQGHTIYF.

The chain recombines TRBV30 with TRBJ1-1, with 7 bases identical to TRBD1. Germline V gene sequence: CDR1 GTSNPN, CDR2 SVGIG (reference sequence). The CDR3 is 11 amino acids. Losses at the gene ends were 5 bases for V and 7 bases for J; bases not matched to a gene: 4. The CDR3 DNA reads TGTGCCTGGGGCCAGGGGGGTGAAGCTTTCTTT. Encoded protein: CAWGQGGEAFF.

As concerns this clone: This sample also contains other DNA sequences that code for the same CDR3. This chain joins TRBV29-1 and TRBJ1-1; D is unresolved. The CDR3 loop spans 16 amino acids. Germline lookup yields CDR1 SQVTM and CDR2 ANQGSEA. Trimming removed 7 bases from V and 4 bases from J, with 25 bases in between. CDR3 coding DNA: TGCAGCGGCCTTCGTCAGACCCACGTCCATGGCACTGAAGCTTTCTTT. It is translated as CSGLRQTHVHGTEAFF.

V is TRBV23-1 and J is TRBJ1-4; 10 bases fit TRBD1. TRBV23-1 is filed as an ORF, its function uncertain. The V gene end was trimmed by 8 bases and the J gene end by 6 bases; junction bases not matched to a gene: 6. There are 14 residues in the CDR3. CDR3 coding DNA: TGCGCCAGCCTCTCCGGGACAGGGGATGAAAAACTGTTTTTT. It encodes CASLSGTGDEKLFF.

J is TRBJ2-7 and V is TRBV28; D is ambiguous. Trimming shortened V by 5 bases and J by 3 bases, and 2 bases separated the two germline ends. Germline values: CDR1 MDHEN, CDR2 SYDVKM. There are 10 residues in the CDR3. The CDR3 DNA is TGTGCCAGCAGTGACTACGAGCAGTACTTC. This encodes CASSDYEQYF.

The table lists this clone with many counts. The CDR3 DNA reads TGCGCCAGCAGCCAAATCGGGACCAGGGAGAGCAAAGCTTTCTTT. As protein: CASSQIGTRESKAFF. This sequence joins TRBV4-1 and TRBJ1-1, with TRBD1 as a possible D gene (5 bases). The germline gives CDR1 MGHRA, CDR2 YSYEKL. V was cut by 2 bases and J by 9 bases, with 19 bases left in between. The CDR3 has 15 residues.

The chain is built from TRBV18 and TRBJ1-1; no firm D call. V lost 1 base and J 0 bases, leaving 9 bases between the germline ends. The CDR3 runs to 15 residues. Germline lookup yields CDR1 KGHSH and CDR2 LQKENI. The CDR3, as DNA: TGTGCCAGCTCACCACTGGAAACGGTGAACACTGAAGCTTTCTTT. Translated: CASSPLETVNTEAFF.

The chain has TRBV2 and TRBJ1-1, with D maybe TRBD1 (5 bases). Trimming stripped 5 bases from V and 1 base from J, with 8 bases between. Germline values: CDR1 SNHLY, CDR2 FYNNEI. This CDR3 is built from 13 residues. The DNA for the CDR3 is TGTGCCAGCAGTCGACAGTCGAACACTGAAGCTTTCTTT. Its translation: CASSRQSNTEAFF.

The table lists this clone with a few counts. This chain connects TRBV7-2 to TRBJ2-6; D remains unclear. Looked up from germline, CDR1 is SGHTA and CDR2 is FQGNSA. The ends were cut back, 2 bases at V and 4 bases at J, with 6 bases in the middle. CDR3 length: 14 amino acids. The DNA for the CDR3 is TGTGCCAGCAGCTTAAGTCCCGGGGCCAACGTCCTGACTTTC. Amino acids: CASSLSPGANVLTF.

This clone was seen more than once but under ten times. The rearrangement joins TRBV4-1 to TRBJ2-5, with D tentatively TRBD1 or TRBD2 (5 bases each). The germline V and J ends were trimmed by 3 bases and 5 bases, with 10 bases remaining between them. The germline CDR1 and CDR2 sequences are MGHRA and YSYEKL. The CDR3 sequence is 13 residues long. In nucleotides, the CDR3 is TGCGCCAGCAGCCAGGGACCACTTGAGACCCAGTACTTC. It translates to CASSQGPLETQYF.

This clone was observed a few times. The chain uses TRBV7-9 and TRBJ2-7; D is possibly TRBD2 (6 bases). Trimming cost V 5 bases and J 3 bases, with 20 bases left between them. The length of the CDR3 is 16 residues. CDR1 SEHNR and CDR2 FQNEAQ come from the germline V gene (reference sequence). CDR3 nucleotide sequence: TGTGCCAGCAGCCGTCCGGGTGAGCGGAGGGACTACGAGCAGTACTTC. Translated, it gives CASSRPGERRDYEQYF.

Concerning this clone itself: A read error likely explains this, since a far larger clone differs by one base. The chain has TRBV7-8 and TRBJ2-1; perhaps TRBD2 as D (6 bases). V was trimmed by 5 bases and J by 6 bases, leaving 17 bases between them. The CDR3 runs 15 residues. Germline CDR1 SGHVS, CDR2 FQNEAQ. In DNA form, the CDR3 reads TGTGCCAGCAGCGCGAGGGACTCCCTCTCCAATGAGCAGTTCTTC. Residues: CASSARDSLSNEQFF.

The CDR3 nucleotides read TGCAGCGTTGCAATGGGATCTGGAAACACCATATATTTT. It specifies CSVAMGSGNTIYF. The chain is built from TRBV29-1 and TRBJ1-3; D gene ambiguous. Germline V gene lookup returns CDR1 SQVTM and CDR2 ANQGSEA. Deletions cut 4 bases from V and 1 base from J, with 8 bases between. The CDR3 runs to 13 residues.

The V gene is TRBV6-5, the J gene TRBJ1-1; possible D gene TRBD1, 5 bases. Germline V lookup: CDR1 MNHEY, CDR2 SVGAGI. The ends were cut back, 2 bases at V and 4 bases at J, with 11 bases in the middle. This CDR3 spans 14 amino acids. The CDR3 here is CASSYRGRGTEAFF. CDR3 in DNA: TGTGCCAGCAGTTACCGGGGCCGGGGCACTGAAGCTTTCTTT.

V and J are TRBV7-2 and TRBJ2-4, with a possible D match to TRBD2 (6 bases). CDR1 is SGHTA, CDR2 FQGNSA, per germline. The V and J ends lost 1 base and 1 base respectively, with 14 bases between them. The CDR3 loop spans 17 amino acids. CDR3 loop: CASSLEAGRGAKNIQYF. DNA for the CDR3: TGTGCCAGCAGCTTAGAAGCCGGACGGGGGGCCAAAAACATTCAGTACTTC.

A note on this clone: This CDR3 is also generated by other DNA sequences in the sample. The V gene is TRBV2, the J gene TRBJ2-5; D is uncertain. The CDR3 extends over 11 amino acids. Trimming cost V 2 bases and J 5 bases, with 3 bases left between them. Germline V gives CDR1 SNHLY, CDR2 FYNNEI. In DNA form, the CDR3 reads TGTGCCAGCAGTGAATCCGAGACCCAGTACTTC. This codes for CASSESETQYF.